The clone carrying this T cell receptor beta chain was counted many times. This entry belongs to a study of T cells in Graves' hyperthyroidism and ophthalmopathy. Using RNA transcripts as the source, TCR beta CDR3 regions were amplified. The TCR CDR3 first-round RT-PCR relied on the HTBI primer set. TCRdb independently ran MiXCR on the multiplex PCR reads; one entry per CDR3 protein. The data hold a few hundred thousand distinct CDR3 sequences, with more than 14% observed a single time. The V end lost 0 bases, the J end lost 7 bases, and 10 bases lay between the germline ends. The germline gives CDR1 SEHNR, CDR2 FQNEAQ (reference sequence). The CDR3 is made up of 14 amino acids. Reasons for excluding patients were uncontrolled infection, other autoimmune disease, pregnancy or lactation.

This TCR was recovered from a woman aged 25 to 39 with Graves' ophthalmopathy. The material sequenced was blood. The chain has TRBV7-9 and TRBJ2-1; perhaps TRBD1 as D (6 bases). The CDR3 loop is CASSLASGHNEQFF. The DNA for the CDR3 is TGTGCCAGCAGCTTAGCGTCGGGACATAATGAGCAGTTCTTC.